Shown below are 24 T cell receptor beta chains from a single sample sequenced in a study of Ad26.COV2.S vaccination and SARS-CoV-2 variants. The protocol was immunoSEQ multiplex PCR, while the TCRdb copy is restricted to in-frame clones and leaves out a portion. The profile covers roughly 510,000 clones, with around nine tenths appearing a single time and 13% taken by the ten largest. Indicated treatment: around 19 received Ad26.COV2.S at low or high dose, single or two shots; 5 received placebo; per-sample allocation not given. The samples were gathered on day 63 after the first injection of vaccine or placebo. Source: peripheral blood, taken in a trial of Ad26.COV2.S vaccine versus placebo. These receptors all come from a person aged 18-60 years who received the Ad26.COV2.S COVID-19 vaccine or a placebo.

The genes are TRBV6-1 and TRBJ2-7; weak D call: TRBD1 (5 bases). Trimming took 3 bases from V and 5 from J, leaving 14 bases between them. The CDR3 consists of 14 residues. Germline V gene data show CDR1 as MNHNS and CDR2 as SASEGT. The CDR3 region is CASSDPSQGHEQYF. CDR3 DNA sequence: TGTGCCAGCAGTGATCCAAGTCAGGGCCACGAGCAGTACTTC.

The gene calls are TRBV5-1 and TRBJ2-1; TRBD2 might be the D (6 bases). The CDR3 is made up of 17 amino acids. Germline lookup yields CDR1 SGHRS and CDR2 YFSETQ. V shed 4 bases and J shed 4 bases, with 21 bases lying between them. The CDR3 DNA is TGCGCCAGCAGCCCAGCCCCCGGGACTGGACCATACAATGAGCAGTTCTTC. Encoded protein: CASSPAPGTGPYNEQFF.

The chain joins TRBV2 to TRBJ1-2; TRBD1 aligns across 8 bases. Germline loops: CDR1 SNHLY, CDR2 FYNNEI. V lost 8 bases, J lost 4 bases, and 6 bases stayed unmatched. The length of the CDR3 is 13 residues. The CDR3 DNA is TGTGCCAGCTTGGACAGGGCGGCCTATGGCTACACCTTC. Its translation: CASLDRAAYGYTF.

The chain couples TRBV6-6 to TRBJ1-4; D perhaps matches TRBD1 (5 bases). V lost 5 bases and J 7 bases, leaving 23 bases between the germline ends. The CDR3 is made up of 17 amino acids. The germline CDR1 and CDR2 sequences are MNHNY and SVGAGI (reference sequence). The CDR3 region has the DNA TGTGCCAGCAGTCCCGGGGGAGGGTGGGCTTTGAGTGAAAAACTGTTTTTT. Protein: CASSPGGGWALSEKLFF.

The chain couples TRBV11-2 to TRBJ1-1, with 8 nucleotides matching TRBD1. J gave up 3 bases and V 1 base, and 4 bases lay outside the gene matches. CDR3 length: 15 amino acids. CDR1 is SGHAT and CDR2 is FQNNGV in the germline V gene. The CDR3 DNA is TGTGCCAGCAGCTTAGTAACAGGGGGGCACACTGAAGCTTTCTTT. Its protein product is CASSLVTGGHTEAFF.

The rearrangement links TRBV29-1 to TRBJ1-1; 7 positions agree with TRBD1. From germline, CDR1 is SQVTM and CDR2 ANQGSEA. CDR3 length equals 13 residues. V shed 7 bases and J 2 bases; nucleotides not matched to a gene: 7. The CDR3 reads CSARQGLNTEAFF. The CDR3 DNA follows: TGCAGCGCCAGACAGGGCCTTAACACTGAAGCTTTCTTT.

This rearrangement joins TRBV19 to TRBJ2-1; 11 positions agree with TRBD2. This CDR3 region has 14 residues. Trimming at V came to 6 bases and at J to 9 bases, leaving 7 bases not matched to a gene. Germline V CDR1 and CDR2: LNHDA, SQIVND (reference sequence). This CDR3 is CASSLAGGLGEQFF. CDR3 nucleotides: TGTGCCAGTAGCTTAGCGGGAGGGCTGGGTGAGCAGTTCTTC.

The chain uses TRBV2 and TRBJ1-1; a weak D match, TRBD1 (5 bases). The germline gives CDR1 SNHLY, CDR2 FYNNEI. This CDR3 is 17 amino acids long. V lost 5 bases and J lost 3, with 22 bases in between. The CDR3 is CASSSRRRGGRDTEAFF. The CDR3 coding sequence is TGTGCCAGCAGTTCCCGGAGGCGGGGGGGAAGGGACACTGAAGCTTTCTTT.

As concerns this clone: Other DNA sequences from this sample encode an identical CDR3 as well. This CDR3 is CASSVGSVAYEQYF. The CDR3 DNA follows: TGTGCCAGCAGCGTAGGCAGCGTCGCCTACGAGCAGTACTTC. V and J are TRBV9 and TRBJ2-7; D is undetermined. The CDR3 length is 14 residues. V lost 0 bases and J 2 bases, leaving 9 bases between the germline ends. Germline V gene data show CDR1 as SGDLS and CDR2 as YYNGEE. Drawing the rest from reference TRBV9 and TRBJ2-7, the complete variable domain is DSGVTQTPKHLITATGQRVTLRCSPRSGDLSVYWYQQSLDQGLQFLIQYYNGEERAKGNILERFSAQQFPDLHSELNLSSLELGDSALYFCASSVGSVAYEQYFGPGTRLTVT.

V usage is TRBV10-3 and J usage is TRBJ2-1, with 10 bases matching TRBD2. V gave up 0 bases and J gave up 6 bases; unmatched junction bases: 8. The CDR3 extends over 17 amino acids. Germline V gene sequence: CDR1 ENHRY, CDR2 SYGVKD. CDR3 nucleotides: TGTGCCATCAGTGAGTCGACGGCACTAGCGGGAATCAATGAGCAGTTCTTC. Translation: CAISESTALAGINEQFF.

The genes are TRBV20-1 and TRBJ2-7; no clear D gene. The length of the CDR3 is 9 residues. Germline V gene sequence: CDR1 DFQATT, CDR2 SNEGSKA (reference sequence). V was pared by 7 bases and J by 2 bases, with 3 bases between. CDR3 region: CSVPYEQYF. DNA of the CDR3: TGCAGTGTCCCCTACGAGCAGTACTTC.

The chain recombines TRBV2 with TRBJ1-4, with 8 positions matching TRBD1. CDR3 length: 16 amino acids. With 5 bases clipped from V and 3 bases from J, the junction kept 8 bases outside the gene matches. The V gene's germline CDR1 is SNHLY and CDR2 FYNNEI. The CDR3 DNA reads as TGTGCCAGCAGTCCGGACAGGGTAGGAGCTAATGAAAAACTGTTTTTT. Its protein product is CASSPDRVGANEKLFF.

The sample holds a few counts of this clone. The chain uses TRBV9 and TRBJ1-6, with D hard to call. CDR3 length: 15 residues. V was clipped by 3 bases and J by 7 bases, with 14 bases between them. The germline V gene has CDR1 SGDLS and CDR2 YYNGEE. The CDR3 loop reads CASSGGAGNNSPLHF. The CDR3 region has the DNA TGTGCCAGCAGCGGGGGAGCTGGGAACAATTCACCCCTCCACTTT.

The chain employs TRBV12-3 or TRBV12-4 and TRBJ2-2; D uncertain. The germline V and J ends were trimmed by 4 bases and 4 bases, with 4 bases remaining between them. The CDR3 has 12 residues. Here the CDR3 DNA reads TGTGCCAGCAGTTCGGGCACCGGGGAGCTGTTTTTT. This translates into CASSSGTGELFF.

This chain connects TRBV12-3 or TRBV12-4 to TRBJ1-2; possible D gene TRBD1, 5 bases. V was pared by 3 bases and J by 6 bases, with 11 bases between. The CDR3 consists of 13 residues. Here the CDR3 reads CASSLWGADGYTF. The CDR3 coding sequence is TGTGCCAGCAGTTTGTGGGGCGCGGATGGCTACACCTTC.

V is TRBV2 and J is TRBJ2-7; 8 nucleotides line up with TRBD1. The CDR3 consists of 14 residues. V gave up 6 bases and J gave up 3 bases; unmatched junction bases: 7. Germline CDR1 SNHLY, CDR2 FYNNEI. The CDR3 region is CASRDRQGFYEQYF. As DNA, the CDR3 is TGTGCCAGCAGGGACCGACAGGGGTTCTACGAGCAGTACTTC.

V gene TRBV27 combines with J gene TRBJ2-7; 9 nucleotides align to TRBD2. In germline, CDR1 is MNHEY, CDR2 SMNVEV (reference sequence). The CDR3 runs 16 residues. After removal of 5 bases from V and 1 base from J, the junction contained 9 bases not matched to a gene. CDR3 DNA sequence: TGTGCCAGCAGTAGGGGAGGGACTAGCATTTCCTACGAGCAGTACTTC. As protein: CASSRGGTSISYEQYF.

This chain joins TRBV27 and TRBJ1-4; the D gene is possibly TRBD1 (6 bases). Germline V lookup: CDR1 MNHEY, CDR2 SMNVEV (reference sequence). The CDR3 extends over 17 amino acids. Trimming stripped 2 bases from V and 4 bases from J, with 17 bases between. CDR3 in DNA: TGTGCCAGCAGTTTAAGGTTTAGGGCAGGGGATAATGAAAAACTGTTTTTT. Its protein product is CASSLRFRAGDNEKLFF.

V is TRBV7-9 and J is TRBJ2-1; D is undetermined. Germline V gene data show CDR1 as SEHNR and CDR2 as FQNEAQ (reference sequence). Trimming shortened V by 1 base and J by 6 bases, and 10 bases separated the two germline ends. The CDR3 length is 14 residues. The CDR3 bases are TGTGCCAGCAGCTTAGAAACCCCCAGCAATGAGCAGTTCTTC. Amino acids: CASSLETPSNEQFF.

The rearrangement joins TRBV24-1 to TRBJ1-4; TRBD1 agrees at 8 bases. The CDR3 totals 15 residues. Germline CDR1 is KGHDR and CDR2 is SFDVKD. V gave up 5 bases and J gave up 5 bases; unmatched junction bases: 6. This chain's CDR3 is CATSVRQGTNEKLFF. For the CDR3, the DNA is TGTGCCACCAGTGTACGACAGGGGACGAATGAAAAACTGTTTTTT.

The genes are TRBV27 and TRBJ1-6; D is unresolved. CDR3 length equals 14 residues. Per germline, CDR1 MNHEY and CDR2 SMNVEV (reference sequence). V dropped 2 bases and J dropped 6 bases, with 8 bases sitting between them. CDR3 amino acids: CASSLHPRNSPLHF. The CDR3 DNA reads TGTGCCAGCAGTTTACATCCCCGTAATTCACCCCTCCACTTT.

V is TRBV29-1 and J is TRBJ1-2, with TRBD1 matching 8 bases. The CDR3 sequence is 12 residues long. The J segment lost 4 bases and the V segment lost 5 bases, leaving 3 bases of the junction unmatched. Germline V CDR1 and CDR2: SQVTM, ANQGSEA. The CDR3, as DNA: TGCAGCGTTACCGGGACAGGCTATGGCTACACCTTC. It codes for CSVTGTGYGYTF.

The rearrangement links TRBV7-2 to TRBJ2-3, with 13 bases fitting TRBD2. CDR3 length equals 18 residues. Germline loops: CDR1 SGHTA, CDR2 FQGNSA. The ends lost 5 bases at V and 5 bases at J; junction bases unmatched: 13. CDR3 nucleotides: TGTGCCAGCAGCAGGATGGGACTAGCGGGGACCTGGGGAGATACGCAGTATTTT. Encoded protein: CASSRMGLAGTWGDTQYF.

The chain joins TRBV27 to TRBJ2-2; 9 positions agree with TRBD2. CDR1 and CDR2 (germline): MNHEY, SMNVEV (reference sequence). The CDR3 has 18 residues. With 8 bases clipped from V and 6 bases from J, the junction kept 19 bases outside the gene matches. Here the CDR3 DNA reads TGTGCCAGCCTACGGGGGTTAGCGGGAGAAGGTGGGGCCGGGGAGCTGTTTTTT. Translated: CASLRGLAGEGGAGELFF.